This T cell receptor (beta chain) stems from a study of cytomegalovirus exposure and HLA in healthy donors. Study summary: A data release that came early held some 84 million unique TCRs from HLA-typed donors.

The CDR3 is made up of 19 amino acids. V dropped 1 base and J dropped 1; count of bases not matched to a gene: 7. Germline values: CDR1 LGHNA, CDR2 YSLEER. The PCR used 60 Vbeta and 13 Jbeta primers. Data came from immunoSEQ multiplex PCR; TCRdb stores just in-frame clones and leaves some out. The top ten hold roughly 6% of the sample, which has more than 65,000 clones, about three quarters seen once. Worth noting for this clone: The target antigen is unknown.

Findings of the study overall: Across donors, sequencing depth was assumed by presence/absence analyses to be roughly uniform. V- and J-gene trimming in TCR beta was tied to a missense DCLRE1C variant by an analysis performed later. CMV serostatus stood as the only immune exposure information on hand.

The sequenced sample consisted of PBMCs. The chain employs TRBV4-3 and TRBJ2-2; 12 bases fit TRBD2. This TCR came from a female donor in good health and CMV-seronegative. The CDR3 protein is CASSQAPGLAGLNTGELFF. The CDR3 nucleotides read TGCGCCAGCAGCCAAGCCCCGGGACTAGCGGGCCTGAACACCGGGGAGCTGTTTTTT.